The 23 T cell receptor beta chains below were found in one sample sequenced in a study of blood T cell repertoires in COVID-19 (dated by TCRdb to the early 2020s). The library was made by the immunoSEQ multiplex PCR assay. Here the immuneACCESS table is served through TCRdb, limited to in-frame sequences with V and J called. Missing clones are a known gap in these copies; in checked studies unresolved V genes cover under half, and the rest lacks a known reason. The sample table records about 250,000 clones; roughly 88% of these occur just once. In total, the top ten clones hold about 2.9% of the sample. The sample was PBMCs or T cells enriched from blood (not recorded which). Receptors were obtained from a woman in her thirties or forties who had been exposed to COVID-19.

The chain combines TRBV4-3 with TRBJ1-1; 7 bases are shared with TRBD1. CDR1 LGHNA and CDR2 YSLEER come from the germline V gene. CDR3 length equals 15 residues. The trim removed 0 bases at V and 5 bases at J, leaving 6 bases unmatched. The CDR3 loop reads CASSQDDRVGTEAFF. The CDR3 nucleotides read TGCGCCAGCAGCCAAGATGACAGGGTAGGTACTGAAGCTTTCTTT.

The chain has TRBV23-1 and TRBJ2-3; 7 bases agree with TRBD2. TRBV23-1 is classed as an ORF, of uncertain function. The CDR3 extends over 17 amino acids. The V segment lost 0 bases and the J segment 2 bases; nucleotides outside the gene matches: 8. CDR3 amino acids: CASSQSLGRPATDTQYF. DNA for the CDR3: TGCGCCAGCAGTCAATCTCTCGGGAGGCCAGCCACAGATACGCAGTATTTT.

The chain joins TRBV5-6 to TRBJ1-6; the D is unclear. The germline gives CDR1 SGHDT, CDR2 YYEEEE. The CDR3 totals 12 residues. V dropped 0 bases and J dropped 10 bases, with 5 bases sitting between them. This CDR3 reads CASSLALSPLHF. The CDR3 DNA reads as TGTGCCAGCAGCTTGGCATTGTCACCCCTCCACTTT.

The genes are TRBV6-6 and TRBJ2-7; unclear D gene. The V end lost 0 bases, the J end lost 0 bases, and 9 bases lay between the germline ends. This CDR3 has 15 amino acids. CDR1 is MNHNY and CDR2 is SVGAGI in the germline V gene (reference sequence). CDR3 region: CASSYSSSSSYEQYV. CDR3 coding DNA: TGTGCCAGCAGTTACTCGAGCTCAAGCTCCTACGAGCAGTACGTC.

This clone was observed once. The chain combines TRBV28 with TRBJ2-5; D unclear. The ends were cut back, 5 bases at V and 4 bases at J, with 11 bases in the middle. CDR1 is MDHEN, CDR2 SYDVKM, per germline. The CDR3 runs 13 residues. CDR3 DNA sequence: TGTGCCAGCAGTCCCCACGTGGCAGAGACCCAGTACTTC. It is translated as CASSPHVAETQYF.

The V call is TRBV10-3, the J call TRBJ1-2, with 11 bases matching TRBD1. The germline V gene encodes CDR1 ENHRY and CDR2 SYGVKD. The CDR3 is made up of 14 amino acids. The CDR3 loop is CASLGTGGLGGYTF. The CDR3 DNA sequence: TGTGCATCTCTCGGGACAGGGGGTTTGGGGGGCTACACCTTC.

This sequence joins TRBV7-2 and TRBJ2-2; 8 bases line up with TRBD1. Germline values: CDR1 SGHTA, CDR2 FQGNSA. The CDR3 runs to 14 residues. V was clipped by 1 base and J by 8 bases; unmatched bases: 3. CDR3 residues: CASSLDRGMGELFF. The CDR3 DNA sequence: TGTGCCAGCAGCTTAGACAGGGGGATGGGGGAGCTGTTTTTT.

This chain links TRBV4-3 with TRBJ1-2; a weak D match, TRBD1 (5 bases). V gave up 0 bases and J gave up 5 bases, with 19 bases separating them. CDR1 and CDR2 from the germline V gene are LGHNA and YSLEER. The CDR3 is 17 amino acids. The CDR3: CASSQESVVQGRYGYTF. As DNA, the CDR3 is TGCGCCAGCAGCCAAGAGTCGGTCGTCCAGGGCAGGTATGGCTACACCTTC.

As for this clone: One end of the junction does not line up with germline, which may come from a read error. The chain links TRBV7-7 to TRBJ2-5; D might be TRBD2 (5 bases). Germline V gene data show CDR1 as SSHAT and CDR2 as FNYEAQ (reference sequence). This CDR3 is 13 amino acids long. This CDR3 is CASSPVLGGTQYF. CDR3 DNA: TGTGCTAGCAGCCCCGTATTAGGAGGGACCCAGTACTTC.

The chain recombines TRBV11-1 with TRBJ2-2; 8 positions agree with TRBD2. CDR1 SGHAT and CDR2 FQDESV come from the germline V gene (reference sequence). The CDR3 has 16 amino acids. V dropped 4 bases and J dropped 9; count of bases not matched to a gene: 13. CDR3 in amino acids: CASSYSRLAPYRELFF. The CDR3, as DNA: TGTGCCAGCAGCTATAGCAGACTAGCGCCGTACCGGGAGCTGTTTTTT.

This rearrangement joins TRBV10-3 to TRBJ2-7; no firm D call. Trimming removed 3 bases from V and 2 bases from J, with 17 bases in between. This CDR3 is built from 16 residues. CDR1 and CDR2 from the germline V gene are ENHRY and SYGVKD. The CDR3 reads CAISDPGQAKTYEQYV. The CDR3 nucleotides read TGTGCCATCAGTGACCCCGGTCAGGCCAAAACCTACGAGCAGTACGTC.

This sequence joins TRBV2 and TRBJ1-2; D not resolved. Germline-derived CDR1 and CDR2 are SNHLY and FYNNEI. The V gene lost 4 bases and the J gene lost 7 bases, with 13 bases spanning the gap. The CDR3 length is 13 residues. CDR3 protein: CASSVKDAGGYTF. CDR3 DNA sequence: TGTGCCAGCAGTGTAAAAGATGCGGGTGGCTACACCTTC. Drawing the rest from reference TRBV2 and TRBJ1-2, the complete variable domain is EPEVTQTPSHQVTQMGQEVILRCVPISNHLYFYWYRQILGQKVEFLVSFYNNEISEKSEIFDDQFSVERPDGSNFTLKIRSTKLEDSAMYFCASSVKDAGGYTFGSGTRLTVV.

The rearrangement links TRBV7-6 to TRBJ2-3, with D perhaps matching TRBD1 (6 bases). This CDR3 has 16 residues. CDR1 and CDR2 (germline): SGHVS, FNYEAQ. Trimming left V 1 base short and J 1 base short, with 12 bases between. In DNA, the CDR3 is TGTGCCAGCAGCTTAGGGCCAGGGGCTGGCACAGATACGCAGTATTTT. It yields the protein CASSLGPGAGTDTQYF.

This chain's CDR3 is CASSLGRKGRGETQYF. The CDR3 DNA follows: TGTGCCAGCAGCTTAGGGCGGAAAGGCCGGGGAGAGACCCAGTACTTC. V usage is TRBV5-8 and J usage is TRBJ2-5, with D perhaps TRBD2 (5 bases). The CDR3 runs to 16 residues. Germline V gene data show CDR1 as SGHTS and CDR2 as YDEGEE. Deletions cut 2 bases from V and 4 bases from J, with 18 bases between.

V is TRBV3-1 (or the pseudogene TRBV3-2) and J is TRBJ2-1; possible D gene TRBD2, 8 bases. Germline assignment: CDR1 LGHDT and CDR2 YNNKEL (reference sequence). Trimming shortened V by 3 bases and J by 4 bases, and 22 bases separated the two germline ends. The CDR3 contains 18 residues. This CDR3 reads CASSHAPPGRGRYNEQFF. CDR3 DNA: TGTGCCAGCAGCCATGCCCCCCCCGGGAGGGGGCGTTACAATGAGCAGTTCTTC.

The J gene is TRBJ1-2, the V gene TRBV7-9; D unresolved. This CDR3 comprises 15 residues. V was trimmed by 5 bases and J by 1 base, leaving 14 bases between them. Germline assignment: CDR1 SEHNR and CDR2 FQNEAQ (reference sequence). CDR3 nucleotides: TGTGCCAGCAGCGCCCGGGAGGGCAGTAACTATGGCTACACCTTC. Translation: CASSAREGSNYGYTF.

This clone was detected only once. The rearrangement links TRBV5-6 to TRBJ1-1, with D perhaps TRBD1 (5 bases). Per germline, CDR1 SGHDT and CDR2 YYEEEE. The V gene lost 0 bases and the J gene lost 7 bases, with 13 bases spanning the gap. This CDR3 has 14 residues. CDR3 coding DNA: TGTGCCAGCAGCTTGGGTCCGGGGGGACTTGAAGCTTTCTTT. It specifies CASSLGPGGLEAFF.

The chain has TRBV4-3 and TRBJ2-4; D is perhaps TRBD1 (6 bases). Germline assignment: CDR1 LGHNA and CDR2 YSLEER. CDR3 size: 16 residues. V lost 4 bases to trimming and J lost 1 base, with 14 bases between them. The CDR3 loop is CASSPGQPWAKNIQYF. In DNA, the CDR3 is TGCGCCAGCAGCCCTGGACAGCCTTGGGCCAAAAACATTCAGTACTTC.

The J gene is TRBJ2-3, the V gene TRBV2; D might be TRBD1 (6 bases). The CDR3 totals 15 residues. Trimming stripped 4 bases from V and 2 bases from J, with 13 bases between. Germline CDR1 SNHLY, CDR2 FYNNEI. The CDR3 loop is CASSAQGSLTDTQYF. The CDR3 nucleotides read TGTGCCAGCAGTGCTCAGGGGTCCCTCACAGATACGCAGTATTTT.

The chain carries TRBV7-9 and TRBJ1-4; D remains unclear. V lost 1 base and J 5 bases, leaving 11 bases between the germline ends. The CDR3 is made up of 15 amino acids. The germline V gene has CDR1 SEHNR and CDR2 FQNEAQ (reference sequence). CDR3 DNA sequence: TGTGCCAGCAGCTTAGTGGCGGGGTTAAATGAAAAACTGTTTTTT. Its protein is CASSLVAGLNEKLFF. The complete variable domain, with remaining parts taken from reference TRBV7-9 and TRBJ1-4, reads DTGVSQNPRHKITKRGQNVTFRCDPISEHNRLYWYRQTLGQGPEFLTYFQNEAQLEKSRLLSDRFSAERPKGSFSTLEIQRTEQGDSAMYLCASSLVAGLNEKLFFGSGTQLSVL.

This chain links TRBV28 with TRBJ2-3, with TRBD1 matching over 12 bases. The CDR3 sequence is 16 residues long. Germline V lookup: CDR1 MDHEN, CDR2 SYDVKM. With V trimmed by 1 base and J by 6 bases, 5 bases remained unmatched. The CDR3 reads CASSLYGTGGRDTQYF. Here the CDR3 DNA reads TGTGCCAGCAGTTTATATGGGACAGGGGGCAGGGATACGCAGTATTTT.

This clone was counted only a few times. V gene TRBV6-1 combines with J gene TRBJ1-5, with a weak D call TRBD1 (6 bases). The CDR3 extends over 14 amino acids. With 3 bases removed from V and 7 bases from J, the gap between germline ends came to 13 bases. Germline assignment: CDR1 MNHNS and CDR2 SASEGT. The CDR3 here is CASSDKQRGQPQHF. The CDR3 nucleotides read TGTGCCAGCAGTGATAAGCAAAGGGGGCAGCCCCAGCATTTT.

The gene calls are TRBV30 and TRBJ2-3, with 14 nucleotides matching TRBD2. The germline V gene encodes CDR1 GTSNPN and CDR2 SVGIG (reference sequence). The length of the CDR3 is 18 residues. V shed 1 base, J shed 0 bases, and the junction held 6 bases outside the gene matches. The CDR3 DNA reads as TGTGCCTGGAGTGGGACTAGCGGGGGGTCTCTTAGCACAGATACGCAGTATTTT. Protein product: CAWSGTSGGSLSTDTQYF.